This T cell receptor beta chain emerged from a study of vaccination effects on CD4 cells after COVID-19. Clones were sequenced by immunoSEQ multiplex PCR, and TCRdb holds only the in-frame ones, with some missing. The data show more than 30,000 clones, with 70% to 80% seen just once and under 4% held by the top ten. Comment on this clone: The antigen is undetermined. Other nucleotide sequences from this sample produce the same CDR3.

The junction had 1 base not matched to a gene; V was cut back by 7 bases and J by 1 base. The CDR3 extends over 12 amino acids. Per germline, CDR1 SEHNR and CDR2 FQNEAQ (reference sequence). Following a roughly 9-day culture, CD4+ T cells were purified. This clonotype was sampled from a human donor who received a COVID-19 vaccine. The chain links TRBV7-9 to TRBJ2-7, with 7 positions matching TRBD2. The specimen comprised CD4+ T cells from PBMCs cultured without peptide, sampled before COVID-19 vaccination. CDR3 nucleotide sequence: TGTGCCAGCAACGGGGGGTCCTACGAGCAGTACTTC. Its translation: CASNGGSYEQYF.